This TCR beta chain was profiled in a study of identical twins. Study-level points and caveats: The more abundant beta clonotypes in cord blood had fewer insertions, and memory repertoires did not show this. Out-of-frame beta sequences exhibited a weaker degree of excess twin sharing. Researchers reported excess low generation probability among twin-shared out-of-frame alpha sequences.

CDR3 length: 16 residues. Per the germline V gene, CDR1 is LGHDT and CDR2 is YNNKEL (reference sequence). Trimming stripped 1 base from V and 10 bases from J, with 22 bases between. This clonotype has a handful of counts. The target antigen is unknown. A universal primer site was created by template switching, with the cDNA bearing unique molecular identifiers. Each CDR3 protein gets one entry after TCRdb re-called the 5' RACE reads with MiXCR. The data show some 1,600,000 distinct CDR3 sequences, roughly 35% seen once. The TCR sequence derives from a newborn girl in good health. This chain joins TRBV3-1 and TRBJ1-1; tentative D call: TRBD1 (5 bases). Sequenced: cord blood. In DNA, the CDR3 is TGTGCCAGCAGCCAAGGGGCGGTAGACCATAGGAGGGGAGCTTTCTTT. Encoded protein: CASSQGAVDHRRGAFF.